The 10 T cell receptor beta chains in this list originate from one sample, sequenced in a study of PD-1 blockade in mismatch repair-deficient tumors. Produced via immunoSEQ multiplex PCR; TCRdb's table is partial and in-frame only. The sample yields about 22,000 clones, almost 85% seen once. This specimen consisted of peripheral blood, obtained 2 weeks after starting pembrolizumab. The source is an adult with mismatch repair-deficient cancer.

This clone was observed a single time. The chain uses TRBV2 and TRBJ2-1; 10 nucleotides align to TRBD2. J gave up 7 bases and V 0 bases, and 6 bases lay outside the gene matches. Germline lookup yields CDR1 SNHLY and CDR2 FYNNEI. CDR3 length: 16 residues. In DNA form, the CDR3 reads TGTGCCAGCAGTGAAGCGCCTAGCGGGAGACCAAATGAGCAGTTCTTC. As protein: CASSEAPSGRPNEQFF.

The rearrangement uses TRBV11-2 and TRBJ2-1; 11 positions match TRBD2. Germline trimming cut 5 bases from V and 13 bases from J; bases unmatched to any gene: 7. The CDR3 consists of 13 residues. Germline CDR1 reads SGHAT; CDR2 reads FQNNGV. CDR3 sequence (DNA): TGTGCCAGCAGCGGGACTAGCGGTGGGGGACAGTTCTTC. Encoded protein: CASSGTSGGGQFF. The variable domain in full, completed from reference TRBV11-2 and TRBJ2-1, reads EAGVAQSPRYKIIEKRQSVAFWCNPISGHATLYWYQQILGQGPKLLIQFQNNGVVDDSQLPKDRFSAERLKGVDSTLKIQPAKLEDSAVYLCASSGTSGGGQFFGPGTRLTVL.

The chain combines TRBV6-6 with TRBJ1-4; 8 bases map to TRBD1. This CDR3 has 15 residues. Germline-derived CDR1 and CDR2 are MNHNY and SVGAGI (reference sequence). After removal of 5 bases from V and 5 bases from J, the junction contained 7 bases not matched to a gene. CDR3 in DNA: TGTGCCAGCAGTCAACGCGACAGGGGAAATGAAAAACTGTTTTTT. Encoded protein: CASSQRDRGNEKLFF.

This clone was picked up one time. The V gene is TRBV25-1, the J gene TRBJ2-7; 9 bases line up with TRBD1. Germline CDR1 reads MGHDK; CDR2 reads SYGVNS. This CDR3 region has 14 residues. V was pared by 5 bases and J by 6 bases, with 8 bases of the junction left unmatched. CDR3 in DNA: TGTGCCAGCAGTCGGGGGACAGGGCCGGGCGAGCAGTACTTC. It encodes CASSRGTGPGEQYF.

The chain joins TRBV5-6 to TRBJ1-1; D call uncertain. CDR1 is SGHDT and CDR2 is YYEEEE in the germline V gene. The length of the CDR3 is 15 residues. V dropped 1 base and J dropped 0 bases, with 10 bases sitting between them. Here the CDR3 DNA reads TGTGCCAGCAGCTTGTACGGACTCCTGAACACTGAAGCTTTCTTT. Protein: CASSLYGLLNTEAFF.

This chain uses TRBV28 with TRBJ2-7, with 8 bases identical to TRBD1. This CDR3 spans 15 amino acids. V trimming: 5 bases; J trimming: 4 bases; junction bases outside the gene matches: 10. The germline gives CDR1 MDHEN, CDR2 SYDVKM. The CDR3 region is CASSLTTGVTYEQYF. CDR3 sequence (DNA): TGTGCCAGCAGTCTCACGACAGGGGTGACTTACGAGCAGTACTTC.

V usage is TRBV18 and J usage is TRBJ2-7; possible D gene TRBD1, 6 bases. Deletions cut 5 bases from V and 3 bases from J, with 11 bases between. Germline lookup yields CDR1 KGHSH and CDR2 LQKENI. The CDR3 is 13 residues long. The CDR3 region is CASSEGTFYEQYF. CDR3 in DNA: TGTGCCAGCTCAGAAGGGACATTCTACGAGCAGTACTTC. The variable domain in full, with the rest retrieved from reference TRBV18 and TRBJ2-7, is NAGVMQNPRHLVRRRGQEARLRCSPMKGHSHVYWYRQLPEEGLKFMVYLQKENIIDESGMPKERFSAEFPKEGPSILRIQQVVRGDSAAYFCASSEGTFYEQYFGPGTRLTVT.

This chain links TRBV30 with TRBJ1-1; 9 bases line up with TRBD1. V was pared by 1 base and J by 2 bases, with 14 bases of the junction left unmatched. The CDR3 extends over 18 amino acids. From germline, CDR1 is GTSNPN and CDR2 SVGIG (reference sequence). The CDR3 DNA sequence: TGTGCCTGGAGTGCGTTATTTGTCTCGGACAGGGGTAACACTGAAGCTTTCTTT. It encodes CAWSALFVSDRGNTEAFF.

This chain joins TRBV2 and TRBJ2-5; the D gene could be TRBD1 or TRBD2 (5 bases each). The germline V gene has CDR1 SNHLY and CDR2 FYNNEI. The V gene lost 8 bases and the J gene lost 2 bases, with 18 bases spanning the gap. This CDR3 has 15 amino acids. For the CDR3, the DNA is TGTGCCAGCTCCGACCTAGGGACGGCTCAAGAGACCCAGTACTTC. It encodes CASSDLGTAQETQYF.

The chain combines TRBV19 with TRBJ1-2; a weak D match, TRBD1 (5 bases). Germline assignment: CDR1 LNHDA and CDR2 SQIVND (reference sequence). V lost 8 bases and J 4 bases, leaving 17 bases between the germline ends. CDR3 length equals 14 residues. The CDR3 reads CASRGTDLGYGYTF. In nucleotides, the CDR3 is TGTGCCAGTCGCGGGACGGACCTGGGCTATGGCTACACCTTC.